A selection of T cell receptor beta chains follows, all from one sample in a study of graft-versus-host responses after intestinal transplantation. Assay: immunoSEQ multiplex PCR; the TCRdb copy retains only in-frame clones and omits some. The sample shows about 120,000 clones, roughly 93% of them seen only once. These receptors lack a known antigen. The sequencing used unstimulated CD8+ T cells sorted from spleen or lymph node cells, collected before intestinal transplant. Every receptor here comes from a human donor who received an intestinal transplant. Each CDR3 is given with its conserved first and last residue. The D gene is left open where the match is weak.

D gene | J gene | V gene | CDR3 protein | CDR3 DNA
. | TRBJ2-1 | TRBV29-1 | CSVPNSSYNEQFF | TGCAGCGTTCCCAACAGCTCCTACAATGAGCAGTTCTTC
TRBD1 | TRBJ1-1 | TRBV7-9 | CASSARQGSIAEAFF | TGTGCCAGCAGCGCGAGACAGGGATCCATCGCTGAAGCTTTCTTT
TRBD2 | TRBJ2-1 | TRBV7-9 | CASSPATGGPGNEQFF | TGTGCCAGCAGCCCCGCGACGGGAGGGCCCGGCAATGAGCAGTTCTTC
. | TRBJ2-7 | TRBV27 | CASSYGRAYEQYF | TGTGCCAGCAGTTACGGCAGGGCCTACGAGCAGTACTTC
. | TRBJ2-7 | TRBV21-1 | CASSQGLASYEQYF | TGTGCCAGCAGCCAGGGACTAGCTTCCTACGAGCAGTACTTC
. | TRBJ2-7 | TRBV27 | CASKYEGGSSYEQYF | TGTGCCAGCAAATACGAGGGGGGTAGCTCCTACGAGCAGTACTTC
. | TRBJ2-1 | TRBV5-6 | CASARGTGEQFF | TGTGCCAGCGCTCGGGGAACCGGTGAGCAGTTCTTC
. | TRBJ2-1 | TRBV29-1 | CSVSAPPGGTPTGNEQFF | TGCAGCGTTTCGGCGCCCCCTGGAGGGACACCTACGGGCAATGAGCAGTTCTTC
. | TRBJ2-5 | TRBV5-1 | CASSLDIGRGVGETQYF | TGCGCCAGCAGCTTGGATATCGGCAGGGGGGTCGGTGAGACCCAGTACTTC
TRBD1 | TRBJ2-7 | TRBV7-9 | CASSIQGAYHSYEQYF | TGTGCCAGCAGCATACAGGGGGCCTACCACTCCTACGAGCAGTACTTC
. | TRBJ1-2 | TRBV6-1 | CASSEWTAYGYTF | TGTGCCAGCAGTGAATGGACGGCCTATGGCTACACCTTC